What follows are 5 T cell receptor beta chains derived from one specimen sequenced in a study of blood T cell repertoires in COVID-19. The method was immunoSEQ multiplex PCR; TCRdb's version includes in-frame clones alone and lacks a portion of them. The sample lists 40,000 to 50,000 clones, 70% to 90% seen once, with 4.3% in the top ten. Sample: peripheral blood. The receptors originated from a man in his sixties with acute or convalescent COVID-19.

This chain joins TRBV6-1 and TRBJ2-5; TRBD1 matches 12 bases. The CDR3 contains 16 residues. Germline trimming cut 4 bases from V and 5 bases from J; bases unmatched to any gene: 8. Germline V lookup: CDR1 MNHNS, CDR2 SASEGT. The CDR3 DNA follows: TGTGCCAGCAGTGTTCCGGGACAGGGGGCAGGGGAGACCCAGTACTTC. Translating gives CASSVPGQGAGETQYF.

The chain joins TRBV7-2 to TRBJ1-1; 8 bases are shared with TRBD1. V shed 1 base and J 7 bases; nucleotides not matched to a gene: 11. Looked up from germline, CDR1 is SGHTA and CDR2 is FQGNSA. This CDR3 has 16 amino acids. The CDR3, as DNA: TGTGCCAGCAGCTTAGGGGTCCTACAGGGGGTGGGTGAAGCTTTCTTT. It translates to CASSLGVLQGVGEAFF.

This rearrangement joins TRBV12-3 or TRBV12-4 to TRBJ2-1; D not resolved. This CDR3 spans 13 amino acids. Trimming cost V 2 bases and J 6 bases, with 8 bases left between them. CDR3 sequence reads: CASSLNSINEQFF. The DNA for the CDR3 is TGTGCCAGCAGTTTAAACTCGATCAATGAGCAGTTCTTC.

This clone was observed a handful of times. V gene TRBV14 combines with J gene TRBJ2-1, with TRBD2 as a possible D gene (6 bases). V was trimmed by 5 bases and J by 2 bases, leaving 10 bases between them. Germline assignment: CDR1 SGHDN and CDR2 FVKESK. The CDR3 has 14 amino acids. CDR3 coding DNA: TGTGCCAGCAGCGGGGGGTTCGCCTACAATGAGCAGTTCTTC. Translated, it gives CASSGGFAYNEQFF. Combining the CDR3 with reference TRBV14 and TRBJ2-1 gives the whole variable domain EAGVTQFPSHSVIEKGQTVTLRCDPISGHDNLYWYRRVMGKEIKFLLHFVKESKQDESGMPNNRFLAERTGGTYSTLKVQPAELEDSGVYFCASSGGFAYNEQFFGPGTRLTVL.

The chain carries TRBV2 and TRBJ1-1; tentatively, D is TRBD1 (5 bases). The V gene's germline CDR1 is SNHLY and CDR2 FYNNEI. Trimming removed 4 bases from V and 4 bases from J, with 13 bases in between. CDR3 length equals 14 residues. In DNA form, the CDR3 reads TGTGCCAGCAGTGGGGGACTGCCCCCCACTGAAGCTTTCTTT. Its protein is CASSGGLPPTEAFF. Filled out from reference TRBV2 and TRBJ1-1, the complete variable domain reads EPEVTQTPSHQVTQMGQEVILRCVPISNHLYFYWYRQILGQKVEFLVSFYNNEISEKSEIFDDQFSVERPDGSNFTLKIRSTKLEDSAMYFCASSGGLPPTEAFFGQGTRLTVV.